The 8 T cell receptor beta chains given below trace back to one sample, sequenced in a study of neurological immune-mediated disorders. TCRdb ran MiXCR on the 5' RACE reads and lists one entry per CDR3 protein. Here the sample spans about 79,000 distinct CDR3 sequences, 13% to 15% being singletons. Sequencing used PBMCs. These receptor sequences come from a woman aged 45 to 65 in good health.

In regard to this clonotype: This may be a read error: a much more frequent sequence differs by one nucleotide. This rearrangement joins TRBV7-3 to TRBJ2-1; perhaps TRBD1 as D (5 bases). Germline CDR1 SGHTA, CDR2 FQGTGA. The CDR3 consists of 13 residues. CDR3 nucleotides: TGTGTCAGCAGCTTGGGGCCAGACAATGAGCAGTTCTTC. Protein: CVSSLGPDNEQFF.

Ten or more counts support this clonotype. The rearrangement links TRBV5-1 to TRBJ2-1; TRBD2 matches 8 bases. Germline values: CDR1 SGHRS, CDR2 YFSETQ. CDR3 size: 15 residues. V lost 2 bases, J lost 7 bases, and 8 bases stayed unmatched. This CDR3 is CASSLAGAQFNEQFF. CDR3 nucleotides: TGCGCCAGCAGCTTAGCGGGAGCCCAATTTAATGAGCAGTTCTTC.

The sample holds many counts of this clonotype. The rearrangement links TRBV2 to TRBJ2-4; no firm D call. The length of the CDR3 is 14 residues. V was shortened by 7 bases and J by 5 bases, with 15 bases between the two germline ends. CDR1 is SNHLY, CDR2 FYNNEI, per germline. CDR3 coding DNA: TGTGCCAGCATTAAGGGCCAGCTGGAAAACATTCAGTACTTC. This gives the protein CASIKGQLENIQYF.

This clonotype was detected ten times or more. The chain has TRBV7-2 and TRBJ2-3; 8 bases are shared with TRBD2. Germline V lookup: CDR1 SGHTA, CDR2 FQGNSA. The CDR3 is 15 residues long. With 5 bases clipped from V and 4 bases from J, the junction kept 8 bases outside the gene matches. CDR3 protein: CASSELAAGADTQYF. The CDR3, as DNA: TGTGCCAGCAGCGAACTAGCGGCCGGCGCAGATACGCAGTATTTT.

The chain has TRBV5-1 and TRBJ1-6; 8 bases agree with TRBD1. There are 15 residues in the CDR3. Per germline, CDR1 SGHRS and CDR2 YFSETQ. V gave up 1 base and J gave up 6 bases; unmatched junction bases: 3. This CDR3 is CASSLRTGSNSPLHF. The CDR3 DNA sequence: TGCGCCAGCAGCTTGCGGACAGGGTCTAATTCACCCCTCCACTTT. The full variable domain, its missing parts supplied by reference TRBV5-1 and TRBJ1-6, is KAGVTQTPRYLIKTRGQQVTLSCSPISGHRSVSWYQQTPGQGLQFLFEYFSETQRNKGNFPGRFSGRQFSNSRSEMNVSTLELGDSALYLCASSLRTGSNSPLHFGNGTRLTVT.

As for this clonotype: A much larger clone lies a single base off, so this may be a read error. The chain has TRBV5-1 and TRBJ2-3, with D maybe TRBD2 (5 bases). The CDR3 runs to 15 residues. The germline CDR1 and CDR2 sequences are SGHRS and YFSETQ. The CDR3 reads CASILVLASTDTQYF. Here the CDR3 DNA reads TGCGCCAGCATCTTGGTATTAGCGAGCACAGATACGCAGTATTTT. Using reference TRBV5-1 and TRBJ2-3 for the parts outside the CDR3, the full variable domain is KAGVTQTPRYLIKTRGQQVTLSCSPISGHRSVSWYQQTPGQGLQFLFEYFSETQRNKGNFPGRFSGRQFSNSRSEMNVSTLELGDSALYLCASILVLASTDTQYFGPGTRLTVL.

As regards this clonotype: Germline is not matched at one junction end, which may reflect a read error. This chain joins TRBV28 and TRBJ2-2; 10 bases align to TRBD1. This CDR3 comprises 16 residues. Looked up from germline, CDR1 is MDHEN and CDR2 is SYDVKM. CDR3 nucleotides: TGTGCCAGCAATTCCGCGGGACAGGGGTCTGTCGGGGAGTTGTTTTTT. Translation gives CASNSAGQGSVGELFF.

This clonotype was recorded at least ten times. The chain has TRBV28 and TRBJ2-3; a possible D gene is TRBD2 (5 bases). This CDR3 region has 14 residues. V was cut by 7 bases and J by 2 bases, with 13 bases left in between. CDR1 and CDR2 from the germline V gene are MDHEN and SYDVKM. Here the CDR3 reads CASTPGRNTDTQYF. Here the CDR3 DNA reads TGTGCCAGCACCCCTGGGAGAAACACAGATACGCAGTATTTT.